A single TCR beta chain is shown here with its context. Antigen specificity is unknown. The V end was cut by 0 bases, the J end by 3 bases, with 13 bases between. Germline V gives CDR1 LGHNA, CDR2 YNFKEQ. This CDR3 is 16 amino acids long. The PCR contained 60 Vbeta and 13 Jbeta primers. Some clones are missing from TCRdb's copy, which holds only in-frame ones; the method was immunoSEQ multiplex PCR. This sample's table has just over 150,000 clones. The sample comes from a study of cytomegalovirus exposure and HLA in healthy donors. Study-level information: Genotyping showed roughly 81% of a few hundred donors falling in the Caucasian-associated ancestry cluster.

Study results and caveats: Among TCR beta chains, those listed as cytomegalovirus-associated numbered about 160. CMV serostatus stood as the only immune exposure information on hand. For TCR beta chains, V- and J-gene trimming was later linked to a missense DCLRE1C variant.

The V call is TRBV4-2, the J call TRBJ2-3, with D possibly matching TRBD2 (7 bases). The specimen sequenced was PBMCs. The source of this sequence is a man aged 25-40 years in good health and CMV-seronegative. The CDR3 nucleotides read TGTGCCAGCAGCCAAGATAAGGGAGGGGGTACAGATACGCAGTATTTT. Its protein is CASSQDKGGGTDTQYF.